Described below is a single T cell receptor beta chain sequence and its context. No antigen is known for it. Qualities for individual bases were not recorded, and no much larger clone is one base off. These data belong to a study of shared clonotypes between healthy human individuals (TCRdb year 2020). Notes on the research overall: Three men and a couple of women, aged 18 to 49 years, made up the cohort. To estimate repertoire size and how much clonotype sharing occurs between individuals, the study deeply sequenced the blood TCR repertoires of five healthy adults. Between about 0.94 and 8.9 billion PBMCs per donor were obtained by leukapheresis. Libraries were prepared and TCR repertoires were sequenced by different laboratories using diverse techniques, in order to increase sequencing depth and limit assay-specific biases.

The donors were healthy, HIV-negative adults who had no recently reported acute infections or vaccinations. Every donor was a Caucasian adult living in Nashville, Tennessee, USA. For unsorted samples, tens of millions of PBMCs were counted and genomic DNA was extracted with the QIAamp DNA Blood Mini kit. Blood was collected by leukapheresis, and PBMCs were isolated by Ficoll-Histopaque density gradient centrifugation and then cryopreserved in liquid nitrogen vapor phase. What the study reported, not specific to this receptor: Pairwise subsampling indicated that sequencing depth was expected to affect the degree of clonotype sharing among donors. The small number of donors limited the genetic and exposure-history diversity represented. Only blood was sampled, and tissue TCR repertoires likely differ from those in blood.

Using the deep immunoSEQ assay, TCR CDR3 regions were amplified from genomic DNA by multiplex PCR. For each cell subset, the extracted genomic DNA was distributed evenly across all wells of several immunoSEQ 96-well plates, and each plate served as one replicate. For unsorted PBMC, about 300 ng of genomic DNA, equivalent to approximately 30,000 T cell genomes, went into each replicate PCR. Genomic DNA from unsorted PBMC was sequenced over ten immunoSEQ deep assay plates. The purified libraries were quantified using a Qubit 3.0 fluorometer, sized with a Bioanalyzer 2100, and then quantified again using the KAPA Library Quantification kit. Each immunoSEQ 96-well plate was sequenced on its own single-read 150-cycle Illumina NextSeq 550 flow cell. The authors' pipeline ran thus. The immunoSEQ output contained only junctional sequences without quality scores, so filtering could not match that applied to full-length reads. Sequences were annotated with PyIR, a Python wrapper for IgBLAST v1.9, using IMGT germline references to assign V/J genes and CDR3. Reads were removed for weak V/J assignments (E-value above 1e-6), missing CDR3, stop codons, out-of-frame junctions, or ambiguous translated residues. V3J clonotypes were defined as sequences sharing an identical inferred V gene, J gene, and CDR3 amino acid sequence. Percentage overlap between repertoires was computed as shared unique clonotypes divided by the size of the smaller repertoire. RTK rarefaction, the Chao1 estimator, and Recon v2.1 estimates of unobserved clonotypes were used to assess repertoire richness. TCRdb holds this immuneACCESS table with in-frame rearrangements only. Some clones are missing; in checked studies, unresolved V genes explain under half, and the rest has no known cause. V, J and clone size reflect that table, while D and trimming were determined from the DNA. The sample yields about half a million clones; 81% were counted once. The leading ten clones occupy about 13% of the sample.

For CDR1 and CDR2, the germline V gene (reference sequence) lists LNHDA and SQIVND. The CDR3 runs 14 amino acids, cysteine and phenylalanine included. Only the CDR3 region is kept as DNA, spanning 42 bases read in frame from base 1. V trim: 7 bases; J trim: 8 bases; unmatched bases: 6. The chain is made from TRBV19 and TRBJ2-2; 11 central nucleotides agree with TRBD2. The TCR comes from a woman aged 35 to 49 in good health. Some clones in this sample may be carry-over from other donors' samples. The sequencing sample was made of PBMCs. The nucleotide sequence is TGTGCCAGTAAAAGGACTAGCGGGTTAGGGGAGCTGTTTTTT. Protein translation: CASKRTSGLGELFF.